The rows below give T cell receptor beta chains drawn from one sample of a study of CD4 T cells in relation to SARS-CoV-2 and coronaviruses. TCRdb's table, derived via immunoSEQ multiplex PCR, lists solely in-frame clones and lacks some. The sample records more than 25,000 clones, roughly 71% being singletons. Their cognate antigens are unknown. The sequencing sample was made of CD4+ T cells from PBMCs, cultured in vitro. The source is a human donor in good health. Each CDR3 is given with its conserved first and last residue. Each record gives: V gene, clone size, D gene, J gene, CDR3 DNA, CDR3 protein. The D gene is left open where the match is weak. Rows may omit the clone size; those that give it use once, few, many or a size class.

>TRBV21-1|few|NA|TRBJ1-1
TGTGCCAGCCCCAAGAGGGGGCGGTACACTGAAGCTTTCTTT
CASPKRGRYTEAFF
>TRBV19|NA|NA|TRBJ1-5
TGTGCCAGTAGGGAGGCGGGGGGGTTTGGTCAGCCCCAGCATTTT
CASREAGGFGQPQHF
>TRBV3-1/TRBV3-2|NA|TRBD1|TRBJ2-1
TGTGCCAGCAGCTCCCCCGGGACAGTCTACAATGAGCAGTTCTTC
CASSSPGTVYNEQFF
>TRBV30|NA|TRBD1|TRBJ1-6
TGTGCCTGGAGCACAGGGGAATCACCCCTCCACTTT
CAWSTGESPLHF
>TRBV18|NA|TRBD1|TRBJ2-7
TGTGCCAGCTCACCACCCGGACAGGTAGTCTACGAGCAGTACTTC
CASSPPGQVVYEQYF
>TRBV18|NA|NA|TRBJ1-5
TGTGCCAGCTCACCAGGGCGCAATCAGCCCCAGCATTTT
CASSPGRNQPQHF
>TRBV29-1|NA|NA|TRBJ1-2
TGCAGCGTTATCCTCAACTATGGCTACACCTTC
CSVILNYGYTF
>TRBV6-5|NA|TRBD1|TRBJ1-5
TGTGCCAGCGGACTAGTGGGACAGATCAATCAGCCCCAGCATTTT
CASGLVGQINQPQHF
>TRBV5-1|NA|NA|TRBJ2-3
TGCGCCAGCAGCCGGGGGTGGGATACGCAGTATTTT
CASSRGWDTQYF
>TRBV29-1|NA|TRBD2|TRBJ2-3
TGCAGCCTCAGGACTAGCGGGGATACGCAGTATTTT
CSLRTSGDTQYF
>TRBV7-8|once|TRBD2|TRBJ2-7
TGTGCCAGCAGCTTTGGAACTAGCGGCAACTACGAGCAGTACTTC
CASSFGTSGNYEQYF
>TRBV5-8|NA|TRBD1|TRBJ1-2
TGTGCCAGCAGCTTGGGAAACAGGGGTGGCTACACCTTC
CASSLGNRGGYTF
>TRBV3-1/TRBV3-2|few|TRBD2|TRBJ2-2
TGTGCCAGCAGTTTAGCGGGGGGGCCATCCGGGGAGCTGTTTTTT
CASSLAGGPSGELFF
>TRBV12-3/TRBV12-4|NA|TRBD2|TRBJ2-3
TGTGCCAACGGACGGGAGGGAGATACGCAGTATTTT
CANGREGDTQYF
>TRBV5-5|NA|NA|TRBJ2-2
TGTGCCAGCAGCTCCCAGGGGGGCGGGGGGGAGCTGTTTTTT
CASSSQGGGGELFF
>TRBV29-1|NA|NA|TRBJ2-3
TGCAGCGTTGATCCGGTCACAGATACGCAGTATTTT
CSVDPVTDTQYF
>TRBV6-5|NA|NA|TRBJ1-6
TGTGCCAGCAGTTACTCGAAGGGCTCCTATAATTCACCCCTCCACTTT
CASSYSKGSYNSPLHF
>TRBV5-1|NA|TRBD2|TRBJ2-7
TGCGCCAGCAGCTTTAGGACTAGCGGGAACTCCTACGAGCAGTACTTC
CASSFRTSGNSYEQYF
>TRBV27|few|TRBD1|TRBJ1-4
TGTGCCAGCAGTCGGACAGGGGGCTGGGAAAAACTGTTTTTT
CASSRTGGWEKLFF
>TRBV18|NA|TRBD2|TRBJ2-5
TGTGCCAGCTCACCTGGGACTAGCCCGGAGACCCAGTACTTC
CASSPGTSPETQYF
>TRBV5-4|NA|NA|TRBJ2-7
TGTGCCAGCAGCTACTTCAACACCTACGAGCAGTACTTC
CASSYFNTYEQYF
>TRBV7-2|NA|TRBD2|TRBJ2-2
TGTGCCAGTTGCCGGGGTACTAGCGCAAACACCGGGGAGCTGTTTTTT
CASCRGTSANTGELFF
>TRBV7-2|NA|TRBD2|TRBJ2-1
TGTGCCAGCAGCCTTAGCGGGGGGTTCTACAATGAGCAGTTCTTC
CASSLSGGFYNEQFF
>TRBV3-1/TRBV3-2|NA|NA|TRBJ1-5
TGTGTCAGCAGCCAAGAGTTAAGTCTCGATCAGCCCCAGCATTTT
CVSSQELSLDQPQHF
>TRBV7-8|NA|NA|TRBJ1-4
TGTGCCAGCAGCCGAGCTCCGGGAAATGAAAAACTGTTTTTT
CASSRAPGNEKLFF
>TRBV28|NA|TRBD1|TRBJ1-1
TGTGCCAGCAGTTCCTCGGACAGGGCCCTCGGTGAAGCTTTCTTT
CASSSSDRALGEAFF
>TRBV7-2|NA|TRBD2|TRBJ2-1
TGTGCCAGCAGCTTCGCGGGAGATATCAATGAGCAGTTCTTC
CASSFAGDINEQFF
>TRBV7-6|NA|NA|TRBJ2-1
TGTGCCAGCAGCTCCCCCTGGGCGAAAGGAAATGAGCAGTTCTTC
CASSSPWAKGNEQFF
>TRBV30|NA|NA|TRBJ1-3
TGTGCCTGGACCGAGGGCCGCTACTCTGGAAACACCATATATTTT
CAWTEGRYSGNTIYF
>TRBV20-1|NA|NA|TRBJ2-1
TGCAGTGCTAGTAGTGGGTTCGAGGTTAACAATGAGCAGTTCTTC
CSASSGFEVNNEQFF
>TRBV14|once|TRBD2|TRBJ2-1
TGTGCCAGCAGCCGAGGACTAGCGGGAGCTTACAATGAGCAGTTCTTC
CASSRGLAGAYNEQFF
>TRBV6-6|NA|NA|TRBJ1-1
TGTGCCGGCTCGAGGGGTTCTGCGAACACTGAAGCTTTCTTT
CAGSRGSANTEAFF
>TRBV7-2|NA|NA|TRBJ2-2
TGTGCCAGCAGCCCCAGGACACTGGCGAACACCGGGGAGCTGTTTTTT
CASSPRTLANTGELFF
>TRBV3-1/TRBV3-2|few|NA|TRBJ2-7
TGTGCCAGCAGCCACCCCGCGCGCAGGGGGGATTCGGACGAGCAGTACTTC
CASSHPARRGDSDEQYF
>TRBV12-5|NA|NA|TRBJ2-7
TGTGCTAGTGGGCTAGGATACGAGCAGTACTTC
CASGLGYEQYF
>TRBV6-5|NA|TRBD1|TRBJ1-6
TGTGCCAGCAGTTACACCACAGGGGAAGATTCACCCCTCCACTTT
CASSYTTGEDSPLHF
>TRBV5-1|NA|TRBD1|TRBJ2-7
TGCGCCAGCAGCGTGGGGACAGGGGTCTACGAGCAGTACTTC
CASSVGTGVYEQYF
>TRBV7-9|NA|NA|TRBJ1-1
TGTGCCAGCAGCTTCGGGACTTCCCGGTCGGTCACTGAAGCTTTCTTT
CASSFGTSRSVTEAFF
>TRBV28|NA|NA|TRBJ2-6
TGTGCCAGCAGTTTAAGCAGGGTAACTGCTGGGGCCAACGTCCTGACTTTC
CASSLSRVTAGANVLTF
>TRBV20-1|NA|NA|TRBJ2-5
TGCAGTGCTAGTCTCTCAGAGGAGACCCAGTACTTC
CSASLSEETQYF
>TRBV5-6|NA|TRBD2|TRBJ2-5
TGTGCCAGCAAATCTCTTAGCGGGGTCCTCGGCGGGAGCCAGTACTTC
CASKSLSGVLGGSQYF
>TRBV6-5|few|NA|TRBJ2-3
TGTGCCAGCAGTTACCCGGACTATCCCGGCACAGATACGCAGTATTTT
CASSYPDYPGTDTQYF
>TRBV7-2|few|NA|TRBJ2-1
TGTGCCAGCAGCTTAGACCAAGTGAATGAGCAGTTCTTC
CASSLDQVNEQFF
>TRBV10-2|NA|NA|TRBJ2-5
TGCGCCAGCAGTGAAAACCAAGCGGTTGAGACCCAGTACTTC
CASSENQAVETQYF
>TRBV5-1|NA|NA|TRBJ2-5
TGCGCCAGCACCCGGGGGGCCGGAGAAGGGAGAGAGACCCAGTACTTC
CASTRGAGEGRETQYF
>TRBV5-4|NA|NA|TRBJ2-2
TGTGCCAGCAGCTTGGGTCTAGGGATTACCGGGGAGCTGTTTTTT
CASSLGLGITGELFF
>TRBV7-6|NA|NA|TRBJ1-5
TGTGCCAGCAGCTTAGGGGACCCAGCAAGCAATCAGCCCCAGCATTTT
CASSLGDPASNQPQHF
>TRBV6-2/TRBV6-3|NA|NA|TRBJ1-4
TGTGCCAGCAGTTCACAGGGCGGCTATGAAAAACTGTTTTTT
CASSSQGGYEKLFF
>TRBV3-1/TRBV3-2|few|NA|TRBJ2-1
TGTGCCAGCAGCCAAGAAGGACGTTACAATGAGCAGTTCTTC
CASSQEGRYNEQFF
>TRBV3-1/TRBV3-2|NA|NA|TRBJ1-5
TGTGCCAGCAGCCAAGCGGCCCCGCTGAGCAATCAGCCCCAGCATTTT
CASSQAAPLSNQPQHF